This entry concerns a single T cell receptor beta chain. Its target is not known. This sample is drawn from a study of a mutant IDH1 vaccine in newly diagnosed glioma. Study context: Treated patients, around 60% male and around 38% female, averaged about 42 years of age. General study findings and limits: Vaccine-induced responses were seen in 85% to 95% of patients, spanning several MHC alleles. Top peripheral T cell clonotype shifts appeared unrelated to pseudoprogression.

The data were produced by immunoSEQ multiplex PCR, yet TCRdb's version contains in-frame clones alone and is incomplete. The sample carries 30,000 to 40,000 clones, approximately 87% recorded once. Time point specified: week 47, end of study. Alongside topical imiquimod, each dose of vaccine comprised 300 ug of mutant IDH1 20-mer peptide. Patients carried new grade 3 or 4 IDH1-mutant astrocytomas lacking nuclear ATRX. The CDR3 is made up of 13 amino acids. The germline gives CDR1 LNHDA, CDR2 SQIVND (reference sequence). Between the trimmed V and J ends, which lost 5 bases and 5 bases, there was a span of 12 bases.

Material: PBMCs, obtained from a glioma patient whose treatment included an IDH1 peptide vaccine. This chain connects TRBV19 to TRBJ2-5; D might be TRBD1 or TRBD2, each matching 6 bases. The clonotype was recovered from a woman aged 25 to 39 with glioma. The CDR3 here is CASSRGPAETQYF. The DNA of the CDR3 is TGTGCCAGTAGTCGGGGGCCGGCTGAGACCCAGTACTTC.